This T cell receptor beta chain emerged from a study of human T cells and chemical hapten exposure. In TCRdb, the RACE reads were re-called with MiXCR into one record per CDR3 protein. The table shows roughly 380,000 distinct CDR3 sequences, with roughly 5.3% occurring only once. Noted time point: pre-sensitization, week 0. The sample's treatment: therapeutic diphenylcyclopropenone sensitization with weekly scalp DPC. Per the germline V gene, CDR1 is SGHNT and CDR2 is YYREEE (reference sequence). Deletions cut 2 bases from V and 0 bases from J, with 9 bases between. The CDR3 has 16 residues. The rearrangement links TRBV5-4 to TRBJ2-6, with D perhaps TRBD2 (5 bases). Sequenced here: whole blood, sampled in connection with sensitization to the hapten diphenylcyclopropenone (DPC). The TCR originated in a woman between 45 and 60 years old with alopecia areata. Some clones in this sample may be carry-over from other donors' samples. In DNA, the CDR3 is TGTGCCAGCAGCTTCGGACGGGGCTCTGGGGCCAACGTCCTGACTTTC. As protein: CASSFGRGSGANVLTF.